These 5 T cell receptor beta chains originate from one sample sequenced in a study of CD4 T cells in relation to SARS-CoV-2 and coronaviruses. No antigen is known for these receptors. Generated by immunoSEQ multiplex PCR, the TCRdb table keeps only in-frame clones and is missing some. The sample has tens of thousands of clones; around four fifths are singletons. The material sequenced was memory CD4+ T cells from PBMCs, cultured in vitro. The source of these receptors is an adult with COVID-19.

The chain employs TRBV2 and TRBJ2-7, with unresolved D. Trimming stripped 5 bases from V and 3 bases from J, with 11 bases between. CDR3 length equals 13 residues. Germline V gene lookup returns CDR1 SNHLY and CDR2 FYNNEI. CDR3 in DNA: TGTGCCAGCAGTCTCCCTGTGGGCTACGAGCAGTACTTC. Translated, it gives CASSLPVGYEQYF.

The V and J genes are TRBV11-2 and TRBJ2-7, with D hard to call. The V end was cut by 8 bases, the J end by 0 bases, with 5 bases between. The CDR3 totals 11 residues. Germline-derived CDR1 and CDR2 are SGHAT and FQNNGV. The CDR3 nucleotides read TGTGCCAGCGGAATCTCCTACGAGCAGTACTTC. Translating it yields CASGISYEQYF.

The chain employs TRBV14 and TRBJ1-2; no definite D call. V lost 0 bases, J lost 5 bases, and 25 bases lay in between. Germline V CDR1 and CDR2: SGHDN, FVKESK. This CDR3 contains 19 residues. CDR3 protein: CASSQDFSWRWVILYGYTF. CDR3 nucleotide sequence: TGTGCCAGCAGCCAAGATTTTTCTTGGAGGTGGGTAATCTTATATGGCTACACCTTC.

The V gene is TRBV14, the J gene TRBJ2-7, with 8 bases that match TRBD2. J was trimmed by 4 bases and V by 0 bases; bases with no gene match: 8. This CDR3 spans 16 amino acids. CDR1 and CDR2 from the germline V gene are SGHDN and FVKESK. The CDR3 sequence: CASSQDGRASNYEQYF. The CDR3 DNA reads as TGTGCCAGCAGCCAAGACGGGAGGGCCTCAAATTACGAGCAGTACTTC.

The chain recombines TRBV20-1 with TRBJ2-3, with D tentatively TRBD2 (5 bases). V was cut by 3 bases and J by 5 bases, with 18 bases left in between. CDR1 DFQATT and CDR2 SNEGSKA come from the germline V gene (reference sequence). The length of the CDR3 is 15 residues. CDR3 in DNA: TGCAGTGCTAGTACCCGGTATCAAGCGGTAGATACGCAGTATTTT. Its translation is CSASTRYQAVDTQYF.